This is a list of T cell receptor beta chains from one sample in a study of blood T cells in healthy people across ages. A single record per CDR3 protein comes from TCRdb applying MiXCR to the 5' RACE reads. The sample holds under 800,000 distinct CDR3 sequences, more than 20% seen once. The sequencing input was blood. The receptors were gathered from a man in his 70s in good health. The CDR3 runs from the conserved cysteine through the conserved F or W. Each record gives: D gene, clone size, V gene, J gene, CDR3 DNA, CDR3 protein. D genes are given only for firm matches. The size entry is marked missing in some rows and otherwise reads once, few, many or a size class.

>.|.|TRBV29-1|TRBJ2-2
TGCAGCGTTGAAAGAAAGAGATACAGCGGGGAGCTGTTTTTT
CSVERKRYSGELFF
>.|few|TRBV29-1|TRBJ2-3
TGCAGCGTTCGACAGTACACAGATACGCAGTATTTT
CSVRQYTDTQYF
>.|.|TRBV18|TRBJ1-1
TGTGCCAGCTCCCATGGACCACCCAAGGGAGCTTTCTTT
CASSHGPPKGAFF
>.|.|TRBV20-1|TRBJ2-7
TGCAGTGCTAGGGACTCCCGCTCCTACGAGCAGTACTTC
CSARDSRSYEQYF
>.|.|TRBV11-2|TRBJ1-4
TGTGCCAGCAGCTTAGAACTGAAGCATAATGAAAAACTGTTTTTT
CASSLELKHNEKLFF
>TRBD2|.|TRBV5-6|TRBJ2-7
TGTGCCAGCAGCTCACTAGCGGGAGTCAACGAGCAGTACTTC
CASSSLAGVNEQYF
>TRBD1|few|TRBV12-3/TRBV12-4|TRBJ2-6
TGTGCCAGCTTCGACAGGGGGATTAGGAACGTCCTGACTTTC
CASFDRGIRNVLTF
>.|few|TRBV3-1|TRBJ1-1
TGTGCCAGCAGCCAAGTAGGACGGCACACTGAAGCTTTCTTT
CASSQVGRHTEAFF
>TRBD2|few|TRBV7-8|TRBJ2-3
TGTGCCAGCAGCCTGCAGGGTAGCGGGATCACAGATACGCAGTATTTT
CASSLQGSGITDTQYF
>.|.|TRBV15|TRBJ2-6
TGTGCCACCAGCAGAGATAAGGGACACCCGAACTCTGGGGCCAACGTCCTGACTTTC
CATSRDKGHPNSGANVLTF
>TRBD2|.|TRBV6-2/TRBV6-3|TRBJ2-1
TGTGCCAGCAGTTATGTAGCGGGAGTCAATGAGCAGTTCTTC
CASSYVAGVNEQFF
>TRBD2|few|TRBV6-1|TRBJ2-5
TGTGCCAGCAGACTTACCGGGACTAGACGACAAGAGACCCAGTACTTC
CASRLTGTRRQETQYF
>TRBD2|few|TRBV27|TRBJ2-7
TGTGCCAGCAGTAGGGGACTAGCGGGAACCTTCGGCGAGCAGTACTTC
CASSRGLAGTFGEQYF
>.|many|TRBV6-2/TRBV6-3|TRBJ2-4
TGTGCCAGCAGTACCCCCGAGCCCCAAAACATTCAGTACTTC
CASSTPEPQNIQYF
>.|.|TRBV29-1|TRBJ1-1
TGCAGCGCCACATCAGGTGTGGGAAACACTGAAGCTTTCTTT
CSATSGVGNTEAFF
>TRBD1|few|TRBV5-6|TRBJ2-6
TGTGCCAGCAGTACAGGGACAGTCGCGTTCTCTGGGGCCAACGTCCTGACTTTC
CASSTGTVAFSGANVLTF
>.|few|TRBV5-4|TRBJ2-2
TGTGCCAGCAGCTTCCCGGACAGGGAGGGGGGGGAGCTGTTTTTT
CASSFPDREGGELFF
>TRBD1|.|TRBV13|TRBJ1-2
TGTGCCAGCAGCTTAAAATCAGGGGGAGCGCGGGGCTACACCTTC
CASSLKSGGARGYTF
>TRBD2|.|TRBV7-9|TRBJ2-5
TGTGCCAGCAGCACGGGGACTAGCGGGAGAACCGGGGGAGAGACCCAGTACTTC
CASSTGTSGRTGGETQYF
>.|.|TRBV5-6|TRBJ2-7
TGCGCCAGCAGCTTGTTCGAGGGAGGAGGGTCCTACGAGCAGTACTTC
CASSLFEGGGSYEQYF
>.|many|TRBV20-1|TRBJ2-3
TGCAGCGCTAGTCCGTCCGATACGCAGTATTTT
CSASPSDTQYF
>TRBD1|few|TRBV5-1|TRBJ2-1
TGCGCCAGCAGCTTGGGACAGGGATCAGATGAGCAGTTCTTC
CASSLGQGSDEQFF
>.|few|TRBV7-9|TRBJ2-7
TGTGCCAGCAGCTCAGGGGTATCCTCCTACGAGCAGTACTTC
CASSSGVSSYEQYF
>TRBD1|few|TRBV19|TRBJ1-4
TGTGCCAGTAGTATGGGGGACAGAACAACTAATGAAAAACTGTTTTTT
CASSMGDRTTNEKLFF
>.|few|TRBV29-1|TRBJ1-1
TGCAGCGTGGACAGATCGAACACTGAAGCTTTCTTT
CSVDRSNTEAFF
>TRBD1|.|TRBV11-2|TRBJ2-5
TGTGCCAGCAGCTTAGCGGGACAGTCCCAAGAGACCCAGTACTTC
CASSLAGQSQETQYF
>TRBD1|.|TRBV2|TRBJ2-3
TGTGCCAGCAGGAGCCCCAGGGGGTCCACAGATACGCAGTATTTT
CASRSPRGSTDTQYF
>TRBD1|many|TRBV5-4|TRBJ2-5
TGTGCCAGCAGCTTGGGGGACAGCAAGGGGACCCAGTACTTC
CASSLGDSKGTQYF
>.|.|TRBV6-2/TRBV6-3|TRBJ2-1
TGTGCCAGCAGTTACTCGATGTACAATGAGCAGTTCTTC
CASSYSMYNEQFF
>.|few|TRBV9|TRBJ1-3
TGTGCCAGCAGCGGACCTCGGGTAGACTCTGGAAACACCATATATTTT
CASSGPRVDSGNTIYF
>.|many|TRBV7-9|TRBJ2-1
TGTGCCAGCAGCTTAGGAGGGACGGTTAGGGATGAGCAGTTCTTC
CASSLGGTVRDEQFF
>.|few|TRBV5-1|TRBJ1-4
TGCGCCAGCAGCTTGAATTTTGCAACTAATGAAAAACTGTTTTTT
CASSLNFATNEKLFF
>TRBD1|few|TRBV5-4|TRBJ2-7
TGTGCCAGCAGCCCTAAGGGACAGGGGGACCACGAGCAGTACTTC
CASSPKGQGDHEQYF
>.|many|TRBV28|TRBJ2-7
TGTGCCAGCACGACGTCCCTTTACGAGCAGTACTTC
CASTTSLYEQYF
>.|few|TRBV3-1|TRBJ1-2
TGTGCCAGCAGCAAACCAACCTATGGCTACACCTTC
CASSKPTYGYTF
>.|.|TRBV25-1|TRBJ1-4
TGTGCCAGCAGTGAAGGACTCATTAATGAAAAACTGTTTTTT
CASSEGLINEKLFF
>TRBD1|few|TRBV7-2|TRBJ2-5
TGTGCCAGCAGCTTCTTCCGGGACAGCCAAGAGACCCAGTACTTC
CASSFFRDSQETQYF
>TRBD2|few|TRBV4-1|TRBJ2-3
TGCGCCAGCAGCCAAGAGGGTTCACGCGGGGGGCGCATCGCAGATACGCAGTATTTT
CASSQEGSRGGRIADTQYF
>.|.|TRBV18|TRBJ2-2
TGTGCCAGCTCACCACACGGTATGGCACTCGGGACAAACACCGGGGAGCTGTTTTTT
CASSPHGMALGTNTGELFF
>TRBD1|.|TRBV5-6|TRBJ2-3
TGTGCCAGCAGCGTCCGGGACAGAGACACAGATACGCAGTATTTT
CASSVRDRDTDTQYF
>TRBD1|.|TRBV25-1|TRBJ2-7
TGTGCCAGCAGTGAACTCGGACAGGGAGGCTCTTACGAGCAGTACTTC
CASSELGQGGSYEQYF
>.|few|TRBV5-1|TRBJ2-1
TGCTCCAGCAGCATGGGCGCCACACTCACGGGAAAGGAGCAGTTCTTC
CSSSMGATLTGKEQFF
>TRBD1|few|TRBV3-1|TRBJ2-2
TGTGCCAGCAGCCCAGGACAGGGAAGGTCCGGGGAGCTGTTTTTT
CASSPGQGRSGELFF
>TRBD1|.|TRBV7-2|TRBJ1-5
TGTGCCAGCAGCTTTGGGACAGGCAGAGCTCAGCCCCAGCATTTT
CASSFGTGRAQPQHF
>TRBD1|few|TRBV20-1|TRBJ2-7
TGCAGTGCTAGAGGGGGACAGGTCTCCTACGAGCAGTACTTC
CSARGGQVSYEQYF
>TRBD1|.|TRBV10-3|TRBJ2-6
TGTGCCATCAGTGGGGACAGTAGCTCTGGGGCCAACGTCCTGACTTTC
CAISGDSSSGANVLTF
>TRBD1|.|TRBV5-1|TRBJ2-7
TGCGCCAGCAGCTTCGCTCCGGGACAGGGGCCCGAGCAGTACTTC
CASSFAPGQGPEQYF
>TRBD1|few|TRBV10-3|TRBJ2-5
TGTGCCAGCGGACAGGAAAAAGAGACCCAGTACTTC
CASGQEKETQYF
>.|few|TRBV25-1|TRBJ1-4
TGTGCCAGCAGTGGGACATTTCGGAATGAAAAACTGTTTTTT
CASSGTFRNEKLFF
>.|few|TRBV10-3|TRBJ1-2
TGTGCCATCAGTGAGTCGAACTATGGCTACACCTTC
CAISESNYGYTF
>TRBD1|.|TRBV30|TRBJ1-5
TGTGCCTGGAGTCGCAGGGGGGCCAATCAGCCCCAGCATTTT
CAWSRRGANQPQHF
>.|few|TRBV20-1|TRBJ2-1
TGCAGTGCTCCAGGGGTCAATGAGCAGTTCTTC
CSAPGVNEQFF
>TRBD1|.|TRBV20-1|TRBJ2-5
TGCAGTGCTACCGTTGGGACAGGGGAAGAGACCCAGTACTTC
CSATVGTGEETQYF
>.|.|TRBV18|TRBJ2-3
TGTGCCAGCTCACCACTGGGGAGCGGAGGGGCAGATACGCAGTATTTT
CASSPLGSGGADTQYF
>.|.|TRBV12-3/TRBV12-4|TRBJ1-1
TGTGCCAGCAGTTCCAGGGATTTCACTGAAGCTTTCTTT
CASSSRDFTEAFF
>.|.|TRBV20-1|TRBJ1-5
TGCAGTGCTAGAGATCGACAGCCTGATCAGCCCCAGCATTTT
CSARDRQPDQPQHF